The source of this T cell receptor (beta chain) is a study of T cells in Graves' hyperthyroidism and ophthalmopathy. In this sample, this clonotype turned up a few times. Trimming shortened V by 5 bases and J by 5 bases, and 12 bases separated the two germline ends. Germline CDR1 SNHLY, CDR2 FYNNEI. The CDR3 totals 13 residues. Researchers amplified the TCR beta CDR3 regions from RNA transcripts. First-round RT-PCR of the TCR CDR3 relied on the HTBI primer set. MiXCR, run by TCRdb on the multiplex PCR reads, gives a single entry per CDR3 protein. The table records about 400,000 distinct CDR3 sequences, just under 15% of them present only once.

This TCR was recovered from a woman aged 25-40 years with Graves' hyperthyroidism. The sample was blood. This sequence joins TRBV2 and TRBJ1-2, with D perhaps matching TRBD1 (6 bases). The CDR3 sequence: CASSQGPDYGYTF. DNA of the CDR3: TGTGCCAGCAGTCAGGGGCCGGATTATGGCTACACCTTC.